This note documents a single T cell receptor beta chain sequence. The record originates from a study of T cell responses to AZD1222 COVID-19 vaccine. Assay: immunoSEQ multiplex PCR; the TCRdb copy retains only in-frame clones and omits some. The sample contains 90,000 to 150,000 clones, 89% of which appear only once. The CDR3 length is 17 residues. Trimming cost V 0 bases and J 2 bases, with 15 bases left between them. Germline CDR1 reads SGDLS; CDR2 reads YYNGEE. This receptor was taken from an adult in good health. Sample: peripheral blood, taken on day 0 of AZD1222 vaccination. This chain links TRBV9 with TRBJ1-3; perhaps TRBD1 as D (6 bases). In DNA, the CDR3 is TGTGCCAGCAGCGTAGGTAGGGGGGAAACCACTGGAAACACCATATATTTT. Residues: CASSVGRGETTGNTIYF.